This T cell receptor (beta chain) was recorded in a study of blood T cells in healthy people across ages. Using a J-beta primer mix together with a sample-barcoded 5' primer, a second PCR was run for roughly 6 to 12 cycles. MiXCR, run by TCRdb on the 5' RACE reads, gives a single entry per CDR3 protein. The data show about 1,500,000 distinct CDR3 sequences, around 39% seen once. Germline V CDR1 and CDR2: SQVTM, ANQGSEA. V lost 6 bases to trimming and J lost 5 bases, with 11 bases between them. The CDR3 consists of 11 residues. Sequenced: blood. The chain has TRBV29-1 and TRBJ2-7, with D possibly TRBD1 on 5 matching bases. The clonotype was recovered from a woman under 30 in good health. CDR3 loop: CSVPRQNEQYF. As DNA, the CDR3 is TGCAGCGTACCAAGACAGAACGAGCAGTACTTC.